These T cell receptor beta chains were read from a single sample in a study of T cell changes during pregnancy in multiple sclerosis. Generated by immunoSEQ multiplex PCR, the TCRdb table keeps only in-frame clones and is missing some. Among tens of thousands of clones listed, around 90% were seen once. Here the sequenced sample was peripheral blood, taken before pregnancy. Receptors were obtained from a female donor with multiple sclerosis, enrolled in a pregnancy study. Each CDR3 is given with its conserved first and last residue. The order of the fields is CDR3 length, clone size, V gene, D gene, J gene, CDR3 protein, CDR3 DNA. A D gene is named only where the DNA matches it firmly. Expanded clones get a size class; other rows say once, few or many, or leave the size out.

>15|NA|TRBV19|TRBD1|TRBJ2-2
CASTRTGGNTGELFF
TGTGCCAGTACCAGGACAGGGGGTAACACCGGGGAGCTGTTTTTT
>16|NA|TRBV7-9|TRBD2|TRBJ2-1
CASSPGLADSYNEQFF
TGTGCCAGCAGCCCCGGACTAGCGGACTCCTACAATGAGCAGTTCTTC
>15|NA|TRBV18|TRBD2|TRBJ2-7
CASSPLAGHSYEQYF
TGTGCCAGCTCTCCTCTAGCGGGTCATTCCTACGAGCAGTACTTC
>13|few|TRBV11-1|NA|TRBJ1-1
CASSLRRNTEAFF
TGTGCCAGCAGCCTGCGTAGAAACACTGAAGCTTTCTTT
>12|NA|TRBV7-9|NA|TRBJ2-7
CASSTNRREQYF
TGTGCCAGCAGCACCAACCGGCGGGAGCAGTACTTC
>16|NA|TRBV9|TRBD2|TRBJ2-1
CASSVAGTSGRDEQFF
TGTGCCAGCAGCGTTGCCGGGACTAGCGGGAGAGATGAGCAGTTCTTC
>12|NA|TRBV7-9|TRBD1|TRBJ2-7
CASSLTPDREYF
TGTGCCAGCAGCTTAACACCGGACAGGGAGTACTTC
>15|NA|TRBV19|TRBD2|TRBJ2-7
CASSVLAAGTYEQYF
TGTGCCAGTAGTGTACTAGCGGCAGGAACCTACGAGCAGTACTTC
>14|NA|TRBV11-2|TRBD2|TRBJ2-5
CASSSPGRGTGQYF
TGTGCCAGCAGCTCCCCAGGGAGGGGTACGGGCCAGTACTTC
>17|NA|TRBV7-3|TRBD1|TRBJ1-1
CASSLGLGGRGLSEAFF
TGTGCCAGCAGCTTAGGATTAGGGGGCAGGGGGCTTTCTGAAGCTTTCTTT
>15|NA|TRBV9|TRBD2|TRBJ2-1
CASSVEASGSNEQFF
TGTGCCAGCAGCGTAGAGGCTAGCGGGAGCAATGAGCAGTTCTTC
>15|NA|TRBV5-1|TRBD1|TRBJ1-1
CASSLAGTVNTEAFF
TGCGCCAGCAGCTTGGCCGGGACAGTAAACACTGAAGCTTTCTTT
>14|NA|TRBV7-9|NA|TRBJ2-2
CASSHTSGTGELFF
TGTGCCAGCAGCCACACGTCGGGAACCGGGGAGCTGTTTTTT
>14|once|TRBV29-1|NA|TRBJ1-2
CSVVHIGQTYGYTF
TGCAGCGTTGTCCACATCGGACAGACCTATGGCTACACCTTC
>15|once|TRBV5-8|NA|TRBJ2-1
CATRSHRALFDEQFF
TGTGCCACTAGATCCCACAGGGCCCTATTCGATGAGCAGTTCTTC
>12|NA|TRBV29-1|TRBD1|TRBJ1-1
CSVDRGIGEAFF
TGCAGCGTCGACAGGGGCATTGGTGAAGCTTTCTTT
>14|few|TRBV27|TRBD2|TRBJ2-2
CASAAGGNTGELFF
TGTGCCAGCGCAGCGGGAGGGAACACCGGGGAGCTGTTTTTT
>17|NA|TRBV5-6|NA|TRBJ1-4
CASSLGAWQLGGEKLFF
TGTGCCAGCAGCTTGGGGGCGTGGCAACTCGGTGGCGAAAAACTGTTTTTT
>13|NA|TRBV5-1|NA|TRBJ1-2
CASSLSQGHGYTF
TGCGCCAGCAGCTTGTCACAGGGCCATGGCTACACCTTC
>15|NA|TRBV27|TRBD1|TRBJ2-7
CASSPTTGAGYEQYF
TGTGCCAGCAGCCCAACGACAGGGGCAGGCTACGAGCAGTACTTC